A single sample gave rise to the 21 T cell receptor beta chains below, sequenced in a study of cytomegalovirus exposure and HLA in healthy donors. Some clones are missing from TCRdb's copy, which holds only in-frame ones; the method was immunoSEQ multiplex PCR. This sample has 280,000 or so clones, with 85% to 90% found just once. Sequencing input: PBMCs. These TCRs come from a young woman in good health and CMV-seronegative.

The chain joins TRBV11-1 to TRBJ2-3, with 8 bases identical to TRBD1. Germline-derived CDR1 and CDR2 are SGHAT and FQDESV (reference sequence). The CDR3 has 15 residues. V was pared by 5 bases and J by 5 bases, with 9 bases of the junction left unmatched. The CDR3 here is CASSPRTGYGDTQYF. For the CDR3, the DNA is TGTGCCAGCAGCCCGAGGACAGGGTATGGAGATACGCAGTATTTT. The whole variable domain, remainder taken from reference TRBV11-1 and TRBJ2-3, is EAEVAQSPRYKITEKSQAVAFWCDPISGHATLYWYRQILGQGPELLVQFQDESVVDDSQLPKDRFSAERLKGVDSTLKIQPAELGDSAMYLCASSPRTGYGDTQYFGPGTRLTVL.

The chain couples TRBV11-2 to TRBJ2-5; 9 nucleotides line up with TRBD1. J was trimmed by 5 bases and V by 1 base; bases with no gene match: 8. Germline values: CDR1 SGHAT, CDR2 FQNNGV. The CDR3 sequence is 16 residues long. The CDR3 here is CASSLGPGQGQETQYF. CDR3 nucleotides: TGTGCCAGCAGCTTAGGCCCGGGACAGGGACAGGAGACCCAGTACTTC.

This clone was recorded once. V usage is TRBV9 and J usage is TRBJ1-5; no firm D call. The germline V gene encodes CDR1 SGDLS and CDR2 YYNGEE. CDR3 size: 13 residues. The V end lost 4 bases, the J end lost 7 bases, and 12 bases lay between the germline ends. The CDR3 DNA is TGTGCCAGCAGCTCCCGGGGAGGACAGCCCCAGCATTTT. This codes for CASSSRGGQPQHF. Together with reference TRBV9 and TRBJ1-5, the CDR3 gives the full variable domain: DSGVTQTPKHLITATGQRVTLRCSPRSGDLSVYWYQQSLDQGLQFLIQYYNGEERAKGNILERFSAQQFPDLHSELNLSSLELGDSALYFCASSSRGGQPQHFGDGTRLSIL.

This chain uses TRBV6-6 with TRBJ1-5, with D tentatively TRBD1 (6 bases). Trimming shortened V by 5 bases and J by 3 bases, and 11 bases separated the two germline ends. The CDR3 spans 14 residues. Per germline, CDR1 MNHNY and CDR2 SVGAGI (reference sequence). The CDR3 DNA reads as TGTGCCAGCAGTACAGACAGGTTCAATCAGCCCCAGCATTTT. This translates into CASSTDRFNQPQHF.

The CDR3 DNA reads as TGCAGCGTTGAACGGTTGAACACCGGGGAGCTGTTTTTT. Its translation is CSVERLNTGELFF. J is TRBJ2-2 and V is TRBV29-1; D uncertain. CDR3 size: 13 residues. The germline V gene encodes CDR1 SQVTM and CDR2 ANQGSEA. Trimming cost V 2 bases and J 1 base, with 5 bases left between them.

The rearrangement uses TRBV9 and TRBJ2-7, with 7 bases matching TRBD1. The CDR3 extends over 15 amino acids. Germline V gene lookup returns CDR1 SGDLS and CDR2 YYNGEE. Trimming cost V 4 bases and J 0 bases; bases outside gene matches: 7. DNA of the CDR3: TGTGCCAGCAGCTACGGGACAGACCCCTCCTACGAGCAGTACTTC. Encoded protein: CASSYGTDPSYEQYF.

CDR3 region: CASSQREGVVTEQFF. CDR3 sequence (DNA): TGTGCCAGCAGCCAGCGGGAGGGTGTGGTCACTGAGCAGTTCTTC. The chain recombines TRBV11-3 with TRBJ2-1; TRBD2 matches at 10 bases. The V segment lost 5 bases and the J segment 9 bases; nucleotides outside the gene matches: 10. The CDR3 extends over 15 amino acids. Germline CDR1 is SGHNT and CDR2 is YENEEA. Variable domain in full (rest from reference TRBV11-3 and TRBJ2-1): EAGVVQSPRYKIIEKKQPVAFWCNPISGHNTLYWYLQNLGQGPELLIRYENEEAVDDSQLPKDRFSAERLKGVDSTLKIQPAELGDSAVYLCASSQREGVVTEQFFGPGTRLTVL.

V gene TRBV6-5 combines with J gene TRBJ2-1; D is possibly TRBD2 (5 bases). The CDR3 consists of 14 residues. The germline V gene encodes CDR1 MNHEY and CDR2 SVGAGI. V shed 3 bases and J shed 10 bases, with 16 bases lying between them. The CDR3 coding sequence is TGTGCCAGCAGTTATAGGATCCCGGGATCAGAGCAGTTCTTC. The encoded protein is CASSYRIPGSEQFF.

The rearrangement links TRBV28 to TRBJ1-1; no clear D gene. The CDR3 totals 13 residues. Trimming removed 3 bases from V and 1 base from J, with 6 bases in between. The germline CDR1 and CDR2 sequences are MDHEN and SYDVKM. In DNA form, the CDR3 reads TGTGCCAGCAGTTTGCCAGAGAACACTGAAGCTTTCTTT. Protein: CASSLPENTEAFF.

The J gene is TRBJ2-2, the V gene TRBV2; D perhaps matches TRBD1 (6 bases). V was shortened by 8 bases and J by 6 bases, with 13 bases between the two germline ends. Germline CDR1 and CDR2: SNHLY and FYNNEI. CDR3 length equals 13 residues. CDR3 loop: CASWSGAAGELFF. In nucleotides, the CDR3 is TGTGCCAGCTGGTCAGGGGCGGCCGGGGAGCTGTTTTTT.

This clone was counted between two and nine times. The rearrangement links TRBV6-5 to TRBJ1-5; D is ambiguous. V was shortened by 2 bases and J by 3 bases, with 5 bases between the two germline ends. The CDR3 is 13 residues long. Germline-derived CDR1 and CDR2 are MNHEY and SVGAGI. The CDR3 DNA reads as TGTGCCAGCAGTTACCAGGCCAATCAGCCCCAGCATTTT. It encodes CASSYQANQPQHF.

The chain uses TRBV6-1 and TRBJ1-6; a weak D match, TRBD1 (6 bases). The V end was cut by 5 bases, the J end by 6 bases, with 8 bases between. The CDR3 is 13 amino acids. Germline values: CDR1 MNHNS, CDR2 SASEGT. The CDR3: CASSLGANSPLHF. The CDR3 DNA reads as TGTGCCAGCAGTCTGGGGGCTAATTCACCCCTCCACTTT.

In this sample, this clone turned up a few times. The chain uses TRBV29-1 and TRBJ2-3, with D possibly TRBD2 on 5 matching bases. CDR3 length equals 13 residues. V lost 7 bases and J 1 base, leaving 12 bases between the germline ends. Germline V CDR1 and CDR2: SQVTM, ANQGSEA. The chain's CDR3 is CSEFPAGTDTQYF. CDR3 DNA: TGCAGCGAATTTCCAGCGGGCACAGATACGCAGTATTTT.

V gene TRBV6-5 combines with J gene TRBJ2-3, with 8 bases matching TRBD2. V gave up 6 bases and J gave up 3 bases; unmatched junction bases: 8. Germline loops: CDR1 MNHEY, CDR2 SVGAGI. This CDR3 has 15 amino acids. The CDR3 spells CASSPTSGPTDTQYF. As DNA, the CDR3 is TGTGCCAGCAGCCCAACTAGCGGACCTACAGATACGCAGTATTTT.

CDR3 sequence: CASSLGVGGNEQYF. The DNA for the CDR3 is TGTGCCAGCAGCCTGGGGGTGGGGGGAAACGAGCAGTACTTC. The chain is built from TRBV9 and TRBJ2-7, with D perhaps matching TRBD2 (6 bases). Germline lookup yields CDR1 SGDLS and CDR2 YYNGEE. The length of the CDR3 is 14 residues. Trimming cost V 4 bases and J 5 bases, with 16 bases left between them.

The chain has TRBV6-6 and TRBJ2-7, with 11 bases aligning to TRBD1. CDR3 length: 15 residues. Unmatched junction bases numbered 2, after V lost 2 bases and J lost 2 bases. Germline V lookup: CDR1 MNHNY, CDR2 SVGAGI (reference sequence). The CDR3, as DNA: TGTGCCAGCAGTTACCGGACAGGGGGCCCCTACGAGCAGTACTTC. It yields the protein CASSYRTGGPYEQYF.

The V and J genes are TRBV27 and TRBJ1-1, with a tentative D call TRBD1 (6 bases). Germline CDR1 and CDR2: MNHEY and SMNVEV (reference sequence). The V gene lost 5 bases and the J gene lost 5 bases, with 15 bases spanning the gap. CDR3 size: 14 residues. The CDR3 DNA reads as TGTGCCAGCAGTCCCACGGGGGGCCGGACTGAAGCTTTCTTT. Protein sequence: CASSPTGGRTEAFF.

CDR3 nucleotides: TGCAGCCTATCAGGAGCTAGCGGGAGAATAAATAAGGATGAGCAGTTCTTC. This sequence encodes CSLSGASGRINKDEQFF. The chain carries TRBV29-1 and TRBJ2-1; 10 bases agree with TRBD2. The CDR3 spans 17 residues. V trimming: 8 bases; J trimming: 8 bases; junction bases outside the gene matches: 21. Germline V gives CDR1 SQVTM, CDR2 ANQGSEA.

This rearrangement joins TRBV10-1 to TRBJ2-7; D might be TRBD2 (5 bases). The V gene lost 8 bases and the J gene lost 6 bases, with 44 bases spanning the gap. Germline-derived CDR1 and CDR2 are WNHNN and SYGVQD (reference sequence). CDR3 length: 22 residues. CDR3: CASQAFSVATEKLDPWYVEQYF. CDR3 bases: TGCGCCAGCCAAGCATTCTCGGTAGCGACCGAAAAACTGGACCCGTGGTACGTCGAGCAGTACTTC.

This sequence joins TRBV9 and TRBJ1-5; perhaps TRBD1 as D (5 bases). This CDR3 is 15 amino acids long. Germline assignment: CDR1 SGDLS and CDR2 YYNGEE. The V gene lost 0 bases and the J gene lost 5 bases, with 12 bases spanning the gap. The CDR3 DNA is TGTGCCAGCAGCGTAGCCGGGGGTCGGGATCAGCCCCAGCATTTT. Translated: CASSVAGGRDQPQHF.

This clone was seen only once. The rearrangement uses TRBV18 and TRBJ2-7, with 8 bases fitting TRBD1. V gave up 3 bases and J gave up 4 bases; unmatched junction bases: 17. Germline CDR1 KGHSH, CDR2 LQKENI. The CDR3 extends over 18 amino acids. CDR3 coding DNA: TGTGCCAGCTCACCTCCCCGGAAGACAGGGGACGAATTTTACGAGCAGTACTTC. It specifies CASSPPRKTGDEFYEQYF.